The entry that follows covers one T cell receptor (beta chain) sequence. This sample is part of a study of identical twins. The CDR3 is made up of 14 amino acids. V was cut by 4 bases and J by 5 bases, with 11 bases left in between. Germline-derived CDR1 and CDR2 are SGHTA and FQGNSA. TCRdb independently ran MiXCR on the 5' RACE reads; one entry per CDR3 protein. The data show 500,000 or so distinct CDR3 sequences, 13% to 15% seen once. This sample also belongs to another study, concerning yellow fever vaccine responses in identical twins.

Specimen: CD4+ T cells sorted from blood. This clonotype was obtained from a woman in her late teens or twenties in good health. The chain carries TRBV7-2 and TRBJ2-2; tentatively, D is TRBD1 or TRBD2 (5 bases each). CDR3 coding DNA: TGTGCCAGCAGCTCCGACTGGGGGACCGGGGAGCTGTTTTTT. Translated: CASSSDWGTGELFF.